One and the same sample provided the 14 T cell receptor beta chains below, sequenced in a study of early stage breast cancer tumors. TCRdb's copy holds only in-frame clones and misses some; the assay was immunoSEQ multiplex PCR. The data show fewer than 70,000 clones, approximately 80% seen once. The specimen sequenced was blood. These receptors all come from a person aged 40-50 years with breast cancer.

The chain employs TRBV5-6 and TRBJ1-1; unclear D gene. The CDR3 length is 15 residues. Germline loops: CDR1 SGHDT, CDR2 YYEEEE. V lost 2 bases and J lost 1, with 12 bases in between. The CDR3 protein is CASSFRRSGNTEAFF. The CDR3, as DNA: TGTGCCAGCAGCTTTAGAAGGTCGGGGAACACTGAAGCTTTCTTT.

The chain combines TRBV5-1 with TRBJ2-1; D not certain. This CDR3 is built from 11 residues. CDR1 and CDR2 from the germline V gene are SGHRS and YFSETQ. V lost 1 base and J lost 5, with 1 base in between. The CDR3 reads CASSLNNEQFF. CDR3 nucleotides: TGCGCCAGCAGCTTGAACAATGAGCAGTTCTTC.

This clone was detected once. J is TRBJ1-5 and V is TRBV9; tentative D call: TRBD1 (6 bases). V was cut by 0 bases and J by 5 bases, with 9 bases left in between. Germline values: CDR1 SGDLS, CDR2 YYNGEE. This CDR3 region has 14 residues. This chain's CDR3 is CASSVGTEDQPQHF. DNA for the CDR3: TGTGCCAGCAGCGTAGGGACAGAGGATCAGCCCCAGCATTTT.

The chain combines TRBV6-5 with TRBJ1-3, with TRBD1 matching over 7 bases. The CDR3 extends over 13 amino acids. From germline, CDR1 is MNHEY and CDR2 SVGAGI. Trimming cost V 6 bases and J 4 bases; bases outside gene matches: 3. The CDR3 protein is CASRSTGGNTIYF. The CDR3 DNA follows: TGTGCCAGCAGATCGACAGGGGGAAACACCATATATTTT.

This clone was seen a single time. The V call is TRBV2, the J call TRBJ1-4, with 8 bases that match TRBD1. V lost 6 bases and J lost 0; bases outside the gene matches: 3. Germline assignment: CDR1 SNHLY and CDR2 FYNNEI. This CDR3 contains 15 residues. CDR3 protein: CASRTGEATNEKLFF. DNA for the CDR3: TGTGCCAGCAGGACAGGGGAAGCAACTAATGAAAAACTGTTTTTT.

This clone was picked up one time. V and J are TRBV2 and TRBJ1-1; D unclear. Germline-derived CDR1 and CDR2 are SNHLY and FYNNEI. V shed 6 bases and J shed 0 bases, with 20 bases lying between them. This CDR3 has 17 amino acids. The CDR3 reads CASREGWVGVMNTEAFF. Here the CDR3 DNA reads TGTGCCAGCAGGGAGGGATGGGTCGGTGTTATGAACACTGAAGCTTTCTTT.

This chain links TRBV5-1 with TRBJ1-4, with 11 bases identical to TRBD1. The CDR3 is made up of 16 amino acids. V was pared by 4 bases and J by 8 bases, with 10 bases of the junction left unmatched. Germline V CDR1 and CDR2: SGHRS, YFSETQ. This CDR3 is CASSPRSGTGGEKLFF. CDR3 nucleotide sequence: TGCGCCAGCAGCCCCCGCTCTGGGACAGGGGGAGAAAAACTGTTTTTT.

The genes are TRBV6-5 and TRBJ1-1, with D tentatively TRBD1 (6 bases). Germline CDR1 reads MNHEY; CDR2 reads SVGAGI. Trimming stripped 0 bases from V and 1 base from J, with 9 bases between. The CDR3 runs to 15 residues. The CDR3 region has the DNA TGTGCCAGCAGTTACTCGGGGGGCACGAACACTGAAGCTTTCTTT. Its protein is CASSYSGGTNTEAFF.

J is TRBJ2-2 and V is TRBV28; TRBD2 is a possible D gene (5 bases). Trimming took 3 bases from V and 5 from J, leaving 10 bases between them. The CDR3 loop spans 14 amino acids. CDR1 and CDR2 from the germline V gene are MDHEN and SYDVKM. CDR3 sequence reads: CASSFTSVTGELFF. CDR3 sequence (DNA): TGTGCCAGCAGTTTTACTAGTGTTACCGGGGAGCTGTTTTTT.

This chain joins TRBV30 and TRBJ2-2, with D perhaps given as TRBD1 or TRBD2 (5 bases each). Germline V CDR1 and CDR2: GTSNPN, SVGIG (reference sequence). The CDR3 is 14 amino acids. V lost 4 bases, J lost 6 bases, and 15 bases lay in between. CDR3 in DNA: TGTGCCTGGAACCGAGGGGTAGCCGCCGGGGAGCTGTTTTTT. Its translation is CAWNRGVAAGELFF.

CDR3 bases: TGTGCCAGCAGTTTGGGCGGGACCTACAATGAGCAGTTCTTC. Protein sequence: CASSLGGTYNEQFF. This rearrangement joins TRBV6-6 to TRBJ2-1; possible D gene TRBD2, 6 bases. Per germline, CDR1 MNHNY and CDR2 SVGAGI (reference sequence). This CDR3 is 14 amino acids long. The V and J ends lost 4 bases and 2 bases respectively, with 9 bases between them.

CDR3 region: CASSLSRRNYGYTF. CDR3 DNA: TGTGCCAGCAGTTTAAGTCGTCGGAACTATGGCTACACCTTC. This chain joins TRBV28 and TRBJ1-2; no clear D. The CDR3 runs to 14 residues. Trimming took 2 bases from V and 2 from J, leaving 9 bases between them. The germline V gene has CDR1 MDHEN and CDR2 SYDVKM.

The rearrangement uses TRBV12-1 and TRBJ2-7; the table assigns TRBD1, which was not confirmed against the DNA. TRBV12-1 is tagged as a pseudogene. The CDR3 totals 17 residues. CDR3 sequence (DNA): TGTGCCAGCAGCCCACGCCGGGACAGAGGTGTGCTCTACGAGCAGTACTTC. Protein: CASSPRRDRGVLYEQYF.

This clone occurred a few times. V gene TRBV14 combines with J gene TRBJ1-5, with a weak D call TRBD1 (6 bases). There are 13 residues in the CDR3. Germline CDR1 is SGHDN and CDR2 is FVKESK. Deletions cut 4 bases from V and 4 bases from J, with 8 bases between. CDR3 in amino acids: CASSLGANQPQHF. As DNA, the CDR3 is TGTGCCAGCAGCCTGGGGGCAAATCAGCCCCAGCATTTT.